This passage covers 22 T cell receptor beta chains from one sample sequenced in a study of blood T cells in healthy people across ages. PCR was performed a second time for roughly 7 to 11 cycles using a sample-barcoded 5' primer and a J-beta primer mix. Via MiXCR, TCRdb re-called the 5' RACE reads, giving one row per CDR3 protein. The table has fewer than 1 million distinct CDR3 sequences, roughly 44% seen once; the top ten hold approximately 19%. The sample was blood. Receptor source: a man in his sixties in good health.

Note on this clonotype: A much more abundant neighbour one base away suggests this may be a read error. The genes are TRBV5-1 and TRBJ2-4; D may be TRBD2 (5 bases). The J call may not be correct, given that the DNA end is closer to TRBJ2-7. The germline gives CDR1 SGHRS, CDR2 YFSETQ. This CDR3 is built from 14 residues. The CDR3, as DNA: TGCGCCAGCAACTTGGCCGCACGGGGATACGAGCAGTACTTC. This encodes CASNLAARGYEQYF.

On this clonotype: This clone may be a read error of a much larger clone one base away. The J gene is TRBJ2-1, the V gene TRBV5-1, with a weak D call TRBD1 (6 bases). The CDR3 has 12 residues. Germline-derived CDR1 and CDR2 are SGHRS and YFSETQ. The ends were cut back, 2 bases at V and 13 bases at J, with 13 bases in the middle. CDR3 region: CASSFPGETQFF. CDR3 bases: TGCGCCAGCAGCTTTCCAGGGGAGACCCAGTTCTTC.

This chain links TRBV7-2 with TRBJ2-7; 8 bases are shared with TRBD1. Losses at the gene ends were 2 bases for V and 1 base for J; bases not matched to a gene: 7. This CDR3 contains 16 residues. Germline V CDR1 and CDR2: SGHTA, FQGNSA. CDR3 protein: CASSLQQGGRSYEQYF. CDR3 coding DNA: TGTGCCAGCAGCTTACAACAGGGGGGAAGGTCCTACGAGCAGTACTTC.

Details on this clonotype: Germline is not matched at one junction end, which may reflect a read error. Here the CDR3 reads CARSTDGRGGGSPLHF. The CDR3 DNA sequence: TGTGCCCGCAGCACGGATGGGCGAGGGGGCGGTTCACCCCTCCACTTT. This chain connects TRBV28 to TRBJ1-6; the match to TRBD1 covers 7 bases. The CDR3 is 16 residues long. Germline V lookup: CDR1 MDHEN, CDR2 SYDVKM.

This clonotype was picked up a small number of times. The V gene is TRBV24-1, the J gene TRBJ2-3; D gene uncertain. The germline V and J ends were trimmed by 1 base and 1 base, with 8 bases remaining between them. Germline CDR1 is KGHDR and CDR2 is SFDVKD. The CDR3 totals 15 residues. The DNA for the CDR3 is TGTGCCACCAGTGATTTAAAGAGCCGCACAGATACGCAGTATTTT. It specifies CATSDLKSRTDTQYF.

There are a few counts of this clonotype. The rearrangement uses TRBV7-2 and TRBJ2-1, with TRBD2 identical over 9 bases. The CDR3 has 18 amino acids. Looked up from germline, CDR1 is SGHTA and CDR2 is FQGNSA. V lost 8 bases to trimming and J lost 4 bases; unmatched junction nucleotides: 18. The CDR3 loop reads CASSPRVGGLAPYNEQFF. Here the CDR3 DNA reads TGTGCCAGCTCCCCCCGGGTGGGAGGACTAGCGCCTTACAATGAGCAGTTCTTC.

This rearrangement joins TRBV7-9 to TRBJ2-5; D is ambiguous. The CDR3 is 11 amino acids. The V gene's germline CDR1 is SEHNR and CDR2 FQNEAQ (reference sequence). The V end lost 1 base, the J end lost 9 bases, and 6 bases lay between the germline ends. The CDR3 reads CASSLVGSQYF. The CDR3 bases are TGTGCCAGCAGCTTAGTAGGGTCCCAGTACTTC.

This clonotype was recorded a few times. V and J are TRBV12-3 or TRBV12-4 and TRBJ1-1; D is unresolved. V lost 6 bases and J lost 8, with 16 bases in between. The CDR3 totals 13 residues. The CDR3: CASSTTVAGEAFF. CDR3 sequence (DNA): TGTGCCAGCAGCACTACCGTGGCAGGCGAAGCTTTCTTT.

In this sample, this clonotype turned up a few times. A junction boundary mismatches the germline segment, possibly from a read error. The chain has TRBV3-1 and TRBJ2-7; 9 nucleotides line up with TRBD1. The CDR3 consists of 14 residues. CDR1 is LGHDT, CDR2 YNNKEL, per germline (reference sequence). The CDR3 loop is CVSSRDRVGYEQYF. The CDR3 DNA reads TGTGTCAGCAGTCGGGACAGGGTGGGTTACGAGCAGTACTTC.

The genes are TRBV7-9 and TRBJ2-7, with D unclear. The closer fit of TRBJ2-5 to the DNA end suggests the J call may be wrong. CDR1 is SEHNR and CDR2 is FQNEAQ in the germline V gene (reference sequence). The CDR3 loop spans 12 amino acids. The CDR3 DNA sequence: TGTGCCAACACCGCCGGCGGAGAGACCCAGTACTTC. Translating gives CANTAGGETQYF.

This chain joins TRBV2 and TRBJ1-1; D not certain. The CDR3 is 16 residues long. V dropped 10 bases and J dropped 0 bases, with 21 bases sitting between them. Germline CDR1 and CDR2: SNHLY and FYNNEI. CDR3 nucleotides: TGTGCCACTGCGCCGTGGCGTGAGCAGTTGAACACTGAAGCTTTCTTT. Amino acids: CATAPWREQLNTEAFF.

This clonotype was recorded a few times. The chain is built from TRBV6-2 or TRBV6-3 and TRBJ1-5; the D gene is possibly TRBD1 (6 bases). Trimming shortened V by 4 bases and J by 7 bases, and 14 bases separated the two germline ends. The germline V gene encodes CDR1 MNHEY and CDR2 SVGEGT. The CDR3 contains 14 residues. The CDR3 sequence: CASSSIRGGQPQHF. DNA for the CDR3: TGTGCCAGCAGTTCGATCAGGGGCGGACAGCCCCAGCATTTT.

The gene calls are TRBV7-8 and TRBJ2-5; D tentatively fits TRBD1 or TRBD2 (7 bases each). Trimming stripped 3 bases from V and 6 bases from J, with 20 bases between. CDR1 SGHVS and CDR2 FQNEAQ come from the germline V gene. There are 16 residues in the CDR3. CDR3 region: CASSFSGRGREKTQYF. The CDR3 DNA follows: TGTGCCAGCAGCTTTTCCGGCAGGGGGAGGGAGAAGACCCAGTACTTC.

This clonotype was picked up many times. This chain uses TRBV4-3 with TRBJ1-2, with D possibly matching TRBD1 (6 bases). V lost 0 bases to trimming and J lost 4 bases, with 9 bases between them. The CDR3 has 14 residues. The V gene's germline CDR1 is LGHNA and CDR2 YSLEER. CDR3 region: CASSQEVRGYGYTF. In DNA, the CDR3 is TGCGCCAGCAGCCAAGAGGTCAGGGGCTATGGCTACACCTTC.

This clonotype came up a few times. The genes are TRBV6-1 and TRBJ1-5, with TRBD1 matching over 7 bases. V was pared by 10 bases and J by 0 bases, with 6 bases of the junction left unmatched. CDR1 and CDR2 from the germline V gene are MNHNS and SASEGT. There are 14 residues in the CDR3. The DNA for the CDR3 is TGTGCCACCGACAGGGCCCATAGCAATCAGCCCCAGCATTTT. It codes for CATDRAHSNQPQHF.

The chain carries TRBV9 and TRBJ2-7; D uncertain. The germline V gene encodes CDR1 SGDLS and CDR2 YYNGEE. Trimming stripped 1 base from V and 2 bases from J, with 10 bases between. This CDR3 has 14 residues. In nucleotides, the CDR3 is TGTGCCAGCAGCGTACAAGGAACTCCCTACGAGCAGTACTTC. It translates to CASSVQGTPYEQYF.

This clonotype was seen only once. The rearrangement joins TRBV7-9 to TRBJ1-3; no clear D. Germline assignment: CDR1 SEHNR and CDR2 FQNEAQ (reference sequence). V shed 4 bases and J shed 4 bases, with 17 bases lying between them. The CDR3 has 16 residues. The CDR3 spells CASSSDLFQYGNTIYF. The CDR3, as DNA: TGTGCCAGCAGCTCGGACCTATTTCAATACGGAAACACCATATATTTT. Full variable domain (remainder filled in from reference TRBV7-9 and TRBJ1-3): DTGVSQNPRHKITKRGQNVTFRCDPISEHNRLYWYRQTLGQGPEFLTYFQNEAQLEKSRLLSDRFSAERPKGSFSTLEIQRTEQGDSAMYLCASSSDLFQYGNTIYFGEGSWLTVV.

V is TRBV14 and J is TRBJ2-1, with TRBD1 matching 7 bases. The J call is uncertain, as TRBJ2-7 better fits the DNA end. This CDR3 comprises 15 residues. Germline loops: CDR1 SGHDN, CDR2 FVKESK. CDR3 DNA sequence: TGTGCCAGCAGCATTGACAGGGTGGGCTACAATGAGCAGTACTTC. Its protein product is CASSIDRVGYNEQYF.

This chain uses TRBV5-1 with TRBJ2-7; no clear D gene. Per the germline V gene, CDR1 is SGHRS and CDR2 is YFSETQ. This CDR3 contains 13 residues. The V end was cut by 6 bases, the J end by 4 bases, with 14 bases between. CDR3 sequence (DNA): TGCGCCAGCAACCCGGGCCCCGGATACGAGCAGTACTTC. It encodes CASNPGPGYEQYF.

The chain is built from TRBV15 and TRBJ1-1; tentative D call: TRBD1 (5 bases). The CDR3 totals 15 residues. The V end lost 1 base, the J end lost 5 bases, and 14 bases lay between the germline ends. Germline-derived CDR1 and CDR2 are LNHNV and YYDKDF (reference sequence). The CDR3 sequence: CATSRGTTERTEAFF. The CDR3 coding sequence is TGTGCCACCAGCAGAGGTACGACAGAGAGGACTGAAGCTTTCTTT.

The chain links TRBV7-9 to TRBJ2-3; TRBD2 might be the D (5 bases). V was cut by 7 bases and J by 6 bases, with 11 bases left in between. The CDR3 has 12 residues. Germline loops: CDR1 SEHNR, CDR2 FQNEAQ (reference sequence). CDR3: CASNDGEDTQYF. The CDR3 DNA reads as TGTGCCAGCAACGACGGGGAGGATACGCAGTATTTT.

The rearrangement uses TRBV6-2 or TRBV6-3 and TRBJ1-5; the D is unclear. The CDR3 covers 15 residues. V was cut by 7 bases and J by 1 base, with 14 bases left in between. Germline V CDR1 and CDR2: MNHEY, SVGEGT. This CDR3 is CASNEMDGSNQPQHF. The CDR3 nucleotides read TGTGCCAGCAATGAGATGGACGGAAGCAATCAGCCCCAGCATTTT.